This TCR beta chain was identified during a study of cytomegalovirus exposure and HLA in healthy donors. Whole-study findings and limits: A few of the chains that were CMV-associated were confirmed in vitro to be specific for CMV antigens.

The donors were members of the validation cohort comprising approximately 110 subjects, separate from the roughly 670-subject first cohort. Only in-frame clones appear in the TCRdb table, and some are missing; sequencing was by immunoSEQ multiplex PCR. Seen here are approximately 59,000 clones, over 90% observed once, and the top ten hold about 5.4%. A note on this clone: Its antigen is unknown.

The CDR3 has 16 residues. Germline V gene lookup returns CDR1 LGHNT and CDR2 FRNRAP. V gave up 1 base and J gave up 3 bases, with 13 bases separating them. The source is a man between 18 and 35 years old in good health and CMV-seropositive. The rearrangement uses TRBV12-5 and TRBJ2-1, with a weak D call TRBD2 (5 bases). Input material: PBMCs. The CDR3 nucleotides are TGTGCTAGTGGTTTGGCCTCCGGGAACAACTACAATGAGCAGTTCTTC. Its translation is CASGLASGNNYNEQFF.